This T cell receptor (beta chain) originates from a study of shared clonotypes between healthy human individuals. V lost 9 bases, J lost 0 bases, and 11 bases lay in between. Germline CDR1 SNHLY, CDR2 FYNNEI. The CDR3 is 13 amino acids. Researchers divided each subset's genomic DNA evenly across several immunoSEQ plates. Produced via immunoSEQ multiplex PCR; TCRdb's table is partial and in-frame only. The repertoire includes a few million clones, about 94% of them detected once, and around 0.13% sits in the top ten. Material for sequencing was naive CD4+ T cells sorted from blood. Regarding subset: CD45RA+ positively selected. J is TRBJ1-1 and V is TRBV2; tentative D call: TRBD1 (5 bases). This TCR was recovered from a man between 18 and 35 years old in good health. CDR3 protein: CASVWGMNTEAFF. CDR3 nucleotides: TGTGCCAGTGTATGGGGGATGAACACTGAAGCTTTCTTT. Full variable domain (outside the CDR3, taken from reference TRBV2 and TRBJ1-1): EPEVTQTPSHQVTQMGQEVILRCVPISNHLYFYWYRQILGQKVEFLVSFYNNEISEKSEIFDDQFSVERPDGSNFTLKIRSTKLEDSAMYFCASVWGMNTEAFFGQGTRLTVV.